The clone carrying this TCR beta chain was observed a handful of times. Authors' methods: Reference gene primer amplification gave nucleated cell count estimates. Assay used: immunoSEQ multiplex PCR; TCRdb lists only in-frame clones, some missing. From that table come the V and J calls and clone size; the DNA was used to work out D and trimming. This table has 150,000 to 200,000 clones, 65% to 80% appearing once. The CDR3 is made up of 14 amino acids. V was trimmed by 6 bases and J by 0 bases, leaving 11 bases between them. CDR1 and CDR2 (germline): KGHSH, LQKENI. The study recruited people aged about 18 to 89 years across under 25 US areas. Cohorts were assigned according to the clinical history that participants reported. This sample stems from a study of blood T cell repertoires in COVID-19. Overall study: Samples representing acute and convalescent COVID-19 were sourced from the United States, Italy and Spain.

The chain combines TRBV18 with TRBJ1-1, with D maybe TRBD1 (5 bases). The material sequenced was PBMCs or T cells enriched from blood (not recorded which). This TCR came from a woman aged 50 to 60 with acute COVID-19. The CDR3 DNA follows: TGTGCCAGCTCCACGACAGAGATGAACACTGAAGCTTTCTTT. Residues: CASSTTEMNTEAFF.